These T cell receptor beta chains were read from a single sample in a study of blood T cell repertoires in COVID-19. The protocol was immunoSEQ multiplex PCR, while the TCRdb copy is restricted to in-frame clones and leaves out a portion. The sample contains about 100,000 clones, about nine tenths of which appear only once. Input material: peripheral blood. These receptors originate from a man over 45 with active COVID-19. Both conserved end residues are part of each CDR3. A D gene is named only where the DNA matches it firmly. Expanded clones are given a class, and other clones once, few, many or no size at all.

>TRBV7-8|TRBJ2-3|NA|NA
CASSSRSTGVGSQYF
TGTGCCAGCAGCTCAAGGAGTACGGGAGTGGGGTCGCAGTATTTT
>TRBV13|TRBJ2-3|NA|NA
CASSFRPRGTDTQYF
TGTGCCAGCAGCTTCCGGCCCAGGGGCACAGATACGCAGTATTTT
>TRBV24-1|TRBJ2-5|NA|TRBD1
CATSDPGTGKETQYF
TGTGCCACCAGTGACCCCGGGACAGGCAAAGAGACCCAGTACTTC
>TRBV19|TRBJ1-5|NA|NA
CASSSGHTGSQPQHF
TGTGCCAGTAGTTCGGGACATACAGGGTCTCAGCCCCAGCATTTT
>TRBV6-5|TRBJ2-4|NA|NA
CATRETAQNIQYF
TGTGCCACCCGGGAGACAGCCCAAAACATTCAGTACTTC
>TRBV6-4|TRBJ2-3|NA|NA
CASSDSAGLSTDTQYF
TGTGCCAGCAGTGACTCGGCAGGCCTAAGCACAGATACGCAGTATTTT
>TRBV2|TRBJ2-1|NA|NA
CASSETSSSYNEQFF
TGTGCCAGCAGTGAAACGAGTAGCAGCTACAATGAGCAGTTCTTC
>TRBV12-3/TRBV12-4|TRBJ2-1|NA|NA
CASSTVLSEQFF
TGTGCCAGCAGCACTGTTTTGAGTGAGCAGTTCTTC
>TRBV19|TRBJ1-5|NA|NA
CASSGIVSQPQHF
TGTGCCAGTTCAGGGATAGTGAGTCAGCCCCAGCATTTT
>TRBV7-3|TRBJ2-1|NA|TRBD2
CASSVGQTSGGNEQFF
TGTGCCAGCAGCGTGGGGCAGACTAGCGGGGGGAATGAGCAGTTCTTC
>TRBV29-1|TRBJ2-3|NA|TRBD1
CSVEDRQGWADTQYF
TGCAGCGTTGAAGATCGACAGGGTTGGGCAGATACGCAGTATTTT
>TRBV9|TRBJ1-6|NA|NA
CASSVEARANSPLHF
TGTGCCAGCAGCGTAGAGGCCAGGGCTAATTCACCCCTCCACTTT
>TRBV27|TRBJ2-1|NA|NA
CASRPRGGNEQFF
TGTGCCAGCAGGCCCCGGGGAGGCAATGAGCAGTTCTTC
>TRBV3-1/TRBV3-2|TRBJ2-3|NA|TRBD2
CASSYGTRASQGQYF
TGTGCCAGCAGCTACGGGACTAGAGCAAGTCAGGGGCAGTATTTT
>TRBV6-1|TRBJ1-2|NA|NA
CASSEAAGRNYGYTF
TGTGCCAGCAGTGAAGCGGCAGGGAGGAACTATGGCTACACCTTC
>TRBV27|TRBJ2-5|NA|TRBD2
CASSIAGPGETQYF
TGTGCCAGCAGTATAGCGGGGCCGGGAGAGACCCAGTACTTC
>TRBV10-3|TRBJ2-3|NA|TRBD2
CAISGQRGGTDTQYF
TGTGCCATCAGTGGACAGCGGGGGGGCACAGATACGCAGTATTTT
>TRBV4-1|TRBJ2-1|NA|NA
CASSPTGSSYNEQFF
TGCGCCAGCAGCCCGACTGGAAGCTCCTACAATGAGCAGTTCTTC
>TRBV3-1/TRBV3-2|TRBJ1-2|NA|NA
CASSPSEAISLNYGYTF
TGTGCCAGCAGCCCCTCCGAGGCGATATCTCTCAACTATGGCTACACCTTC
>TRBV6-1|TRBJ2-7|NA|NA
CASSEAAFGLYEQYF
TGTGCCAGCAGTGAAGCTGCCTTTGGCCTCTACGAGCAGTACTTC
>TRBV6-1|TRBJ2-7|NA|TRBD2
CASSEGRAYEQYF
TGTGCCAGCAGTGAGGGGAGGGCGTACGAGCAGTACTTC
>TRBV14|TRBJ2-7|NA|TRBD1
CASSHLDRGRGYEQYF
TGTGCCAGCAGCCATCTGGACAGGGGGCGGGGGTACGAGCAGTACTTC
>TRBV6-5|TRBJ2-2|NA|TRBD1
CASSPGQYFTGELFF
TGTGCCAGCAGCCCGGGACAGTACTTCACCGGGGAGCTGTTTTTT
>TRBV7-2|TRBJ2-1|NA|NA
CASSLSYGSRSEQFF
TGTGCCAGCAGCTTATCTTATGGGAGCCGGAGTGAGCAGTTCTTC
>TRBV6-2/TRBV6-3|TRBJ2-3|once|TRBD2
CASSYETSGVLSTDTQYF
TGTGCCAGCAGTTACGAAACTAGCGGGGTCCTCAGCACAGATACGCAGTATTTT
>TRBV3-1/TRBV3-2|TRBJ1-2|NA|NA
CASSYAGRLEGYGYTF
TGTGCCAGCAGCTACGCGGGCCGCCTGGAGGGCTATGGCTACACCTTC
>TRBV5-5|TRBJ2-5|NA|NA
CASSRATRGMVTQYF
TGTGCCAGCAGCCGCGCGACTAGGGGAATGGTGACCCAGTACTTC
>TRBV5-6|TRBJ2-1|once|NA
CASSPAPTVPYNEQFF
TGTGCCAGCAGCCCCGCCCCCACAGTTCCCTACAATGAGCAGTTCTTC
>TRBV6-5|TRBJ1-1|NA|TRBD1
CASRDWTGGVEAFF
TGTGCCAGCAGGGATTGGACAGGGGGAGTTGAAGCTTTCTTT
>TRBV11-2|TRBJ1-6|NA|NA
CASSLGGEPLHF
TGTGCCAGCAGCTTAGGAGGTGAACCCCTCCACTTT
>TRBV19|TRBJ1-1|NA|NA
CASSIDIPSGNTEAFF
TGTGCCAGTAGTATAGATATCCCCTCAGGGAACACTGAAGCTTTCTTT
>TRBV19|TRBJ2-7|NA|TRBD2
CASSIDLRGDLEQYF
TGTGCCAGTAGTATAGATCTGCGGGGGGACCTCGAGCAGTACTTC
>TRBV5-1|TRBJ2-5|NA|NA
CASSLGGAGSQETQYF
TGCGCCAGCAGCTTGGGAGGGGCGGGGTCCCAAGAGACCCAGTACTTC
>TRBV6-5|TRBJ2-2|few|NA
CASRLRVTGELFF
TGTGCCAGCAGACTGAGGGTCACCGGGGAGCTGTTTTTT
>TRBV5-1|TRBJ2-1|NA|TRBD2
CASSSFWTSGSSYNEQFF
TGCGCCAGCAGCTCCTTCTGGACTAGCGGAAGCTCCTACAATGAGCAGTTCTTC
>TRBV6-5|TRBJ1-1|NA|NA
CATRTATPNTEAFF
TGTGCCACACGGACAGCTACGCCGAACACTGAAGCTTTCTTT
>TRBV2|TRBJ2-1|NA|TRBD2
CASSESSGSYNEQFF
TGTGCCAGCAGTGAATCTAGCGGCTCCTACAATGAGCAGTTCTTC
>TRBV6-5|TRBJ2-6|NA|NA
CATGQSSGANVLTF
TGTGCCACAGGACAGAGCTCTGGGGCCAACGTCCTGACTTTC
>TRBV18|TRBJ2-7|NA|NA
CASSPPHRTNEQYF
TGTGCCAGCTCACCACCGCACAGGACGAACGAGCAGTACTTC
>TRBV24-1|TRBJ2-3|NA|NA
CATSFTGVTQYF
TGTGCCACCAGTTTTACGGGAGTGACGCAGTATTTT
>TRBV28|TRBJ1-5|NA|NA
CASSAASNQPQHF
TGTGCCAGCAGTGCGGCTAGCAATCAGCCCCAGCATTTT
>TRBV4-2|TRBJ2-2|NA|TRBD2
CASSQLIGGAAGELFF
TGTGCCAGCAGCCAGCTGATCGGGGGGGCAGCCGGGGAGCTGTTTTTT
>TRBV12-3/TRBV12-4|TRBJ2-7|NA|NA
CASSPRDSYEQYF
TGTGCCAGCAGCCCGAGGGATTCCTACGAGCAGTACTTC
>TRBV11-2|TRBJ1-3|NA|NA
CASSLVAGLTSSGNTIYF
TGTGCCAGCAGCTTAGTGGCGGGACTGACCAGCTCTGGAAACACCATATATTTT
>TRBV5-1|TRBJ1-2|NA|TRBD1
CASSSSGTGGGSGYTF
TGCGCCAGCAGCTCCTCCGGGACAGGGGGCGGCTCGGGCTACACCTTC
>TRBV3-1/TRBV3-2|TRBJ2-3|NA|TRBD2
CASSTSSGNTDTQYF
TGTGCCAGCAGCACTTCTAGCGGGAACACAGATACGCAGTATTTT
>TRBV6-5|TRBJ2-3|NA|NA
CATTRTSTDTQYF
TGTGCCACCACAAGGACTAGCACAGATACGCAGTATTTT
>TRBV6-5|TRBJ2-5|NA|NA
CASSYSSPRRETQYF
TGTGCCAGCAGTTACTCCTCCCCGAGGCGAGAGACCCAGTACTTC